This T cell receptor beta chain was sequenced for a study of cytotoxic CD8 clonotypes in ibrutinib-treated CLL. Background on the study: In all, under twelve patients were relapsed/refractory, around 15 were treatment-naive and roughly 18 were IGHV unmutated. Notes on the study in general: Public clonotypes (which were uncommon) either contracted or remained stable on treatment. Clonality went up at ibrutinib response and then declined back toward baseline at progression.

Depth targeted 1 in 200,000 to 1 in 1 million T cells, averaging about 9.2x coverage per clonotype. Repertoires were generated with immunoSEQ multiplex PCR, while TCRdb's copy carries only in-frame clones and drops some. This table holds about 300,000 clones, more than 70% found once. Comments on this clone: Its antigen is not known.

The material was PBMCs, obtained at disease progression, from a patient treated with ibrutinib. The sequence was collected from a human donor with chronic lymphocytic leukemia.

Here the CDR3 reads CASTERASSYEQYF. CDR3 nucleotide sequence: TGTGCCAGCACCGAAAGGGCCAGCTCCTACGAGCAGTACTTC. V and J are TRBV2 and TRBJ2-7; D is ambiguous. Germline V lookup: CDR1 SNHLY, CDR2 FYNNEI. This CDR3 has 14 residues. The V end lost 7 bases, the J end lost 0 bases, and 13 bases lay between the germline ends.